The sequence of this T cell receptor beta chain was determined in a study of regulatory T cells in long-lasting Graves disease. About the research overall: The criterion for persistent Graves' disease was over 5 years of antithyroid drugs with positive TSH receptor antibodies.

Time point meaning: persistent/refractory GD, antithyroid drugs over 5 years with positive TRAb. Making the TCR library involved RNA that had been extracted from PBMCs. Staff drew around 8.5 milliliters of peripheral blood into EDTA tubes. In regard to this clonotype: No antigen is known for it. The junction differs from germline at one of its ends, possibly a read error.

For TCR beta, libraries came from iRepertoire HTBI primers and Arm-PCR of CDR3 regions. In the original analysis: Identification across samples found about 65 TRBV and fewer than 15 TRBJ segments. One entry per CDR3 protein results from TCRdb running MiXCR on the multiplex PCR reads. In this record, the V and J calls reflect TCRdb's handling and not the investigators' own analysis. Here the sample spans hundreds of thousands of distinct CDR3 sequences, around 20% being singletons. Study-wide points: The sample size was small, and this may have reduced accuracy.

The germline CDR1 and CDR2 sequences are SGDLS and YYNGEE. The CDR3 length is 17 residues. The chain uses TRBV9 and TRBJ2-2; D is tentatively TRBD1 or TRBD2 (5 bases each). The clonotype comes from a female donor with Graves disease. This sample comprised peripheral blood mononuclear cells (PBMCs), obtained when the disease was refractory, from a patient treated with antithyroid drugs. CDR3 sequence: CAGSVGTSPGHTGELFF. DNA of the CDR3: TGTGCCGGCAGCGTAGGAACCTCCCCGGGGCACACCGGGGAGCTGTTTTTT.